These T cell receptor beta chains were read from a single sample in a study of vaccination and CD4 T cells after COVID-19. Antigens for these TCRs are unknown. TCRdb reprocessed the PCR reads with MiXCR, giving one entry per CDR3 protein. The table includes tens of thousands of distinct CDR3 sequences, 60% to 75% detected once. The sequenced sample consisted of CD4+ T cells from blood, cultured in vitro. All receptors derive from a human donor who had recovered from COVID-19. Each CDR3 is given with its conserved first and last residue. D genes are given only for firm matches. For some rows the clone size is stated as once, few or many, or as a class when expanded; others skip it.

D | J | V | size | CDR3 | DNA
TRBD1 | TRBJ2-7 | TRBV6-1 | - | CASYRTGGNEQYF | TGTGCCAGCTACAGAACAGGGGGCAACGAGCAGTACTTC
TRBD2 | TRBJ2-5 | TRBV19 | once | CASHSSGGETQYF | TGTGCCAGTCACTCTAGCGGGGGCGAGACCCAGTACTTC
- | TRBJ1-5 | TRBV11-2 | medium-sized | CASSSQGNQPQHF | TGTGCCAGCAGCTCACAGGGCAATCAGCCCCAGCATTTT
- | TRBJ1-6 | TRBV27 | - | CASSNRETSPLHF | TGTGCCAGCAGTAACAGGGAGACTTCACCCCTCCACTTT
TRBD1 | TRBJ1-5 | TRBV7-9 | - | CASSFGQATQPQHF | TGTGCCAGCAGCTTCGGACAGGCAACTCAGCCCCAGCATTTT
- | TRBJ1-5 | TRBV20-1 | - | CSARGDIQPQHF | TGCAGTGCTAGAGGGGATATTCAGCCCCAGCATTTT
TRBD1 | TRBJ1-2 | TRBV20-1 | few | CSAFTGGTYGYTF | TGCAGTGCCTTCACAGGGGGAACATATGGCTACACCTTC
- | TRBJ2-4 | TRBV6-5 | - | CASSSPGGKYF | TGTGCCAGCAGTTCTCCAGGGGGGAAGTACTTC
TRBD2 | TRBJ2-7 | TRBV30 | - | CAWRRGNYEQYF | TGTGCCTGGCGGCGGGGGAACTACGAGCAGTACTTC
TRBD2 | TRBJ2-1 | TRBV19 | once | CASSDRLSGRHPTSGFF | TGTGCCAGTAGCGACAGATTAAGCGGGAGGCACCCAACTAGTGGGTTCTTC
- | TRBJ1-1 | TRBV6-1 | - | CASRTSRVFTEAFF | TGTGCCAGCAGAACATCCAGGGTTTTCACTGAAGCTTTCTTT
TRBD2 | TRBJ2-7 | TRBV19 | - | CASSRNRLAGGSYEQYF | TGTGCCAGTAGCCGAAATAGACTAGCGGGAGGTTCCTACGAGCAGTACTTC
TRBD2 | TRBJ2-1 | TRBV27 | - | CASSTYLTGTKNEQFF | TGTGCCAGCAGTACGTATCTGACCGGGACTAAAAATGAGCAGTTCTTC
- | TRBJ1-4 | TRBV20-1 | few | CSASGPRGNEKLFF | TGCAGTGCTAGTGGGCCCAGGGGTAATGAAAAACTGTTTTTT
TRBD1 | TRBJ1-1 | TRBV28 | - | CASITQGITEAFF | TGTGCCAGCATCACACAGGGGATCACTGAAGCTTTCTTT
TRBD1 | TRBJ1-2 | TRBV7-8 | - | CASASGGNYGYTF | TGTGCCAGCGCCTCAGGGGGCAACTATGGCTACACCTTC
- | TRBJ1-6 | TRBV7-3 | - | CASSLSIQANSPLHF | TGTGCCAGCAGCTTATCGATCCAGGCGAATTCACCCCTCCACTTT
TRBD1 | TRBJ1-2 | TRBV6-2/TRBV6-3 | - | CASRGQGNYGYTF | TGTGCCAGCAGAGGACAGGGCAACTATGGCTACACCTTC
TRBD1 | TRBJ1-4 | TRBV28 | - | CASTPGTANEKLFF | TGTGCCAGCACCCCGGGGACAGCTAATGAAAAACTGTTTTTT
- | TRBJ2-7 | TRBV21-1 | - | CASSKAKGQGRLPAYEQYF | TGTGCCAGCAGCAAAGCAAAAGGACAGGGTCGTCTACCCGCCTACGAGCAGTACTTC
- | TRBJ2-5 | TRBV7-2 | - | CASGTGLTRETQYF | TGTGCCAGCGGAACGGGACTTACGCGTGAGACCCAGTACTTC
- | TRBJ2-3 | TRBV27 | - | CASSLSYDDTDTQYF | TGTGCCAGCAGTTTATCTTACGATGACACAGATACGCAGTATTTT
- | TRBJ1-1 | TRBV28 | - | CASSFVRSTEAFF | TGTGCCAGCAGTTTTGTTCGGAGCACTGAAGCTTTCTTT
TRBD2 | TRBJ2-5 | TRBV12-3/TRBV12-4 | - | CASSLAGGGLAQYF | TGTGCCAGCAGTTTGGCGGGAGGGGGTTTGGCCCAGTACTTC
- | TRBJ1-2 | TRBV6-1 | - | CASSPIALDGYTF | TGTGCCAGCAGTCCAATAGCCCTTGATGGCTACACCTTC
- | TRBJ1-4 | TRBV24-1 | - | CATSDSQGGLNEKLFF | TGTGCCACCAGTGATTCCCAAGGAGGACTCAATGAAAAACTGTTTTTT
- | TRBJ1-1 | TRBV6-5 | - | CASSYWGRDTEAFF | TGTGCCAGCAGTTACTGGGGAAGGGACACTGAAGCTTTCTTT
- | TRBJ1-6 | TRBV20-1 | - | CSARRGDSYNSPLHF | TGCAGTGCGAGGAGGGGGGACTCCTATAATTCACCCCTCCACTTT
TRBD2 | TRBJ2-5 | TRBV4-3 | - | CASSQGTSGQETQYF | TGCGCCAGCAGCCAGGGGACTAGCGGTCAAGAGACCCAGTACTTC
- | TRBJ1-5 | TRBV30 | - | CAWSGGFNSNQPQHF | TGTGCCTGGAGTGGTGGGTTCAATAGCAATCAGCCCCAGCATTTT
TRBD1 | TRBJ1-4 | TRBV7-2 | - | CASSLMGQGEKLFF | TGTGCCAGCAGCTTAATGGGACAGGGTGAAAAACTGTTTTTT
- | TRBJ2-5 | TRBV30 | - | CAWSPILRETQYF | TGTGCCTGGAGTCCCATCCTTCGCGAGACCCAGTACTTC
- | TRBJ2-1 | TRBV7-2 | - | CASSYTLSSYNEQFF | TGTGCCAGCAGCTATACCCTGAGCTCCTACAATGAGCAGTTCTTC
TRBD1 | TRBJ2-3 | TRBV19 | - | CASSRTGARGPTDTQYF | TGTGCCAGTAGTCGAACAGGGGCCCGGGGTCCCACAGATACGCAGTATTTT
TRBD1 | TRBJ1-2 | TRBV6-1 | few | CASTPGGVGAYGYTF | TGTGCCAGCACCCCAGGGGGGGTGGGGGCCTATGGCTACACCTTC
- | TRBJ2-5 | TRBV27 | - | CASSLRSLVRETQYF | TGTGCCAGCAGTTTAAGGTCACTAGTACGGGAGACCCAGTACTTC
TRBD2 | TRBJ2-5 | TRBV6-2/TRBV6-3 | - | CASSRGAGGRVREEETQYF | TGTGCCAGCAGCCGTGGAGCGGGAGGCCGGGTAAGGGAAGAAGAGACCCAGTACTTC